This T cell receptor (beta chain) derives from a study of pediatric ulcerative colitis (dated by TCRdb to between 2018 and 2021). Describing the broader study: Of the ulcerative colitis patients, about 7 had pancolitis and two had left-sided colitis, and histology in every patient was consistent with ulcerative colitis. From 9 or 10 newly diagnosed, treatment-naive pediatric ulcerative colitis patients and four non-IBD control children, paired blood and rectal samples were collected. Using the Pediatric Ulcerative Colitis Activity Index, a couple of patients were classed as having mild disease, several as having moderate disease and three as having acute severe colitis.

What the study reported, not specific to this receptor: Autologous blood-rectal clonal overlap was significantly higher in ulcerative colitis patients than in controls, suggesting increased T cell trafficking to inflamed tissue. Two rectal CDR3 clonotypes were detected in all ulcerative colitis patients and were not detected in any of the controls. Rectal repertoire features separated controls, mild-moderate and acute severe colitis patients; acute severe colitis showed reduced rectal diversity due to clonal expansions. Because the repertoires came from total lymphocyte DNA, rare subsets such as regulatory T cells may have patterns that are not reflected. A couple of patients' blood samples yielded substantially fewer templates for technical reasons and were excluded from blood-rectal overlap analysis. The healthy control group was small, with only four individuals.

Remarks on this clone: Which antigen it targets is not known. No quality values exist for individual bases; no much larger clone is one base distant.

Using the immunoSEQ TRB Survey service, rearranged CDR3 beta regions were amplified from genomic DNA with multiplex V and J primers. To keep sequencing depth equal across samples, survey-level depth of up to 500,000 reads per sample was applied. Libraries were purified, pooled and sequenced on Illumina technology. The authors' analysis ran thus. Productive clonality, sample overlap, pairwise scatters, CDR3 beta length, V/D/J gene usage and productiveness were all assessed with the immunoSEQ online tools. Alongside Shannon and Simpson indices, calculated diversity was computed as the number of unique rearrangements divided by total templates, multiplied by 100. Principal component analysis was performed on Z-score normalized data with the R prcomp function and the ggbiplot package. Blood-rectal clonal overlap within each subject was quantified with Morisita's index. Sourced from immuneACCESS, this table was stored by TCRdb with only in-frame sequences that have V and J called. A share of the clones is absent; for the studies checked, an unresolved V gene accounts for under half, and the remainder has no known explanation. That table gives V, J and clone size, and the DNA gave D and trimming. The sample profile shows around 68,000 clones; 70% to 85% of them were found once. The top ten clonotypes cover around 5.2% of the sample.

Deletion took 5 bases off V and 5 bases off J, with a span of 12 bases between the germline ends. From the cysteine through the phenylalanine, the CDR3 covers 13 amino acids. The CDR3 DNA has 39 bases and is translated from base 1. CDR1 and CDR2 are drawn from the germline V gene (reference sequence): SEHNR, FQNEAQ. Before the diagnostic colonoscopy, none of the ulcerative colitis patients had been given any immunosuppressive medication. A blood sample was drawn at the time of the colonoscopy. The Wizard kit (Promega) was used to extract genomic DNA from both blood and intestinal samples. Recombination joined TRBV7-9 with TRBJ2-5, and perhaps TRBD1 as D gene, on 6 matching bases. Sequenced input: blood. The receptor comes from a boy aged 5-17 years with moderate ulcerative colitis. The CDR3 has the sequence CASSRDNRETQYF. The nucleotides are TGTGCCAGCAGCCGGGACAACCGGGAGACCCAGTACTTC.